This TCR beta chain is drawn from a study of circulating and synovial CD4+ cells in juvenile arthritis. There are 13 residues in the CDR3. V gave up 6 bases and J gave up 0 bases, with 7 bases separating them. CDR1 is LGHNT, CDR2 FRNRAP, per germline. The protocol was immunoSEQ multiplex PCR, while the TCRdb copy is restricted to in-frame clones and leaves out a portion. Of some 16,000 clones listed, approximately 89% are singletons. The sequencing input was CD4+ T cells from blood. The chain couples TRBV12-5 to TRBJ2-3, with D hard to call. This clonotype originated in a human donor with juvenile idiopathic arthritis. In nucleotides, the CDR3 is TGTGCTAGTGGCACAATAAGCACAGATACGCAGTATTTT. This codes for CASGTISTDTQYF.